The source of this T cell receptor (beta chain) is a study of CD8 T cells in ankylosing spondylitis. Whole-study results and caveats: Past research had described some motif variants in reactive arthritis synovial fluid and blood. Fewer than 10 highly homologous variants made up a TCR beta motif that seemed to typify ankylosing spondylitis blood. The authors reported significant enrichment of disease-linked clones in matched ankylosing spondylitis synovial fluid. Within peripheral blood, clones linked to disease were CD8+ and relatively rare.

TCR beta libraries were made by quantitative 5'-RACE with molecular barcodes. Via MiXCR, TCRdb re-called the 5' RACE reads, giving one row per CDR3 protein. The repertoire includes fewer than 550,000 distinct CDR3 sequences, roughly 5% of them detected once, and around 3.5% sits in the top ten. On this clonotype: No antigen is known for it.

Looked up from germline, CDR1 is MGHDK and CDR2 is SYGVNS. CDR3 size: 14 residues. Trimming took 6 bases from V and 0 from J; bases not matched to a gene: 2. The receptor was derived from a male donor with ankylosing spondylitis. V usage is TRBV25-1 and J usage is TRBJ1-2; TRBD1 matches at 9 bases. The sample was blood, either unsorted or a sorted T cell fraction (not recorded which). The CDR3, as DNA: TGTGCCAGCAGGGGACAGGGAGCTAACTATGGCTACACCTTC. Its protein is CASRGQGANYGYTF.